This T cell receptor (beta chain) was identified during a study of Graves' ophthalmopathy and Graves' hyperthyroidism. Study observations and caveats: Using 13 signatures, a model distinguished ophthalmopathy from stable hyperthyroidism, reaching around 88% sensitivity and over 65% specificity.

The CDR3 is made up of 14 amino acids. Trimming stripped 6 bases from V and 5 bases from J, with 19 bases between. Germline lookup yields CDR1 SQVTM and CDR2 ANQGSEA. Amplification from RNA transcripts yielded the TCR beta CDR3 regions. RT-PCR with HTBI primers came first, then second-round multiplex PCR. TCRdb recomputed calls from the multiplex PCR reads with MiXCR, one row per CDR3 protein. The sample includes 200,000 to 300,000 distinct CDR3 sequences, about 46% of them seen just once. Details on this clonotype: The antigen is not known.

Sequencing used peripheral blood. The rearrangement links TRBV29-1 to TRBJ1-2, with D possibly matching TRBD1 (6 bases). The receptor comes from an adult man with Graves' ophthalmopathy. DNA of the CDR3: TGCAGCGTAGTCGGAGGGGGATCGGGGTATGGCTACACCTTC. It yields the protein CSVVGGGSGYGYTF.